This T cell receptor beta chain was observed in a study of T cells in Graves' hyperthyroidism and ophthalmopathy. This clonotype was observed at least ten times. Germline CDR1 SGHTA, CDR2 FQGTGA. This CDR3 has 13 amino acids. Trimming took 3 bases from V and 5 from J, leaving 9 bases between them. Amplified TCR beta CDR3 regions derived from RNA transcripts. TCR CDR3 underwent first-round RT-PCR with the HTBI primer set. TCRdb re-called the multiplex PCR reads through MiXCR, storing one row per CDR3 protein. Of roughly 700,000 distinct CDR3 sequences detected, 14% appear once; the ten largest clones hold roughly 10%.

What was sequenced was blood. The chain is built from TRBV7-3 and TRBJ2-3, with a tentative D call TRBD2 (6 bases). This receptor was identified in a woman aged 18-29 years with Graves' hyperthyroidism. The CDR3 is CASSFLGGDTQYF. The DNA of the CDR3 is TGTGCCAGCAGCTTCCTGGGGGGAGATACGCAGTATTTT.